These 27 T cell receptor beta chains came from one sample sequenced in a study of OX40 agonist ivuxolimab in advanced cancers. Only in-frame clones appear in the TCRdb table, and some are missing; sequencing was by immunoSEQ multiplex PCR. The table shows over 55,000 clones, with around 93% occurring only once. Specimen: CD4+ or CD8+ T cells sorted from blood, collected in a trial of the OX40 agonist ivuxolimab. These receptors all stem from an adult with an advanced solid tumor such as melanoma, head and neck, liver or kidney cancer.

The V call is TRBV7-6, the J call TRBJ2-3; D is unresolved. Germline-derived CDR1 and CDR2 are SGHVS and FNYEAQ. V was cut by 0 bases and J by 2 bases, with 9 bases left in between. The CDR3 extends over 15 amino acids. The CDR3 DNA reads TGTGCCAGCAGCTTAGCGCGTGCCTACACAGATACGCAGTATTTT. It codes for CASSLARAYTDTQYF.

This chain links TRBV16 with TRBJ2-2; D remains unclear. Trimming removed 2 bases from V and 1 base from J, with 5 bases in between. CDR1 and CDR2 from the germline V gene are KGHSY and FQNENV. There are 14 residues in the CDR3. CDR3 nucleotide sequence: TGTGCCAGCAGCCAAATAGGGAACACCGGGGAGCTGTTTTTT. It codes for CASSQIGNTGELFF. Drawing the rest from reference TRBV16 and TRBJ2-2, the complete variable domain is GEEVAQTPKHLVRGEGQKAKLYCAPIKGHSYVFWYQQVLKNEFKFLISFQNENVFDETGMPKERFSAKCLPNSPCSLEIQATKLEDSAVYFCASSQIGNTGELFFGEGSRLTVL.

V and J are TRBV18 and TRBJ2-2; no clear D gene. V lost 3 bases, J lost 4 bases, and 9 bases lay in between. Germline V gives CDR1 KGHSH, CDR2 LQKENI. The CDR3 has 14 residues. In DNA form, the CDR3 reads TGTGCCAGCTCACCTTGGCAGCTCACCGGGGAGCTGTTTTTT. Its protein is CASSPWQLTGELFF.

V and J are TRBV21-1 and TRBJ2-5. TRBV21-1 counts as a pseudogene. The CDR3 loop spans 11 amino acids. CDR3 in DNA: TGTGCCAGCAGAGAAAGAGAGACCCAGTACTTC. This codes for CASRERETQYF.

The count of this clone is one. The chain joins TRBV5-5 to TRBJ2-1; possible D gene TRBD1, 5 bases. Germline V gene sequence: CDR1 SGHKS, CDR2 YYEKEE (reference sequence). Trimming took 4 bases from V and 1 from J, leaving 9 bases between them. The CDR3 has 14 amino acids. The CDR3 loop reads CASSLRGSYNEQFF. CDR3 nucleotide sequence: TGTGCCAGCAGCCTAAGGGGTTCCTACAATGAGCAGTTCTTC.

The CDR3 nucleotides read TGTGCCAGCAGTTTCGGCGGGAATCAGCCCCAGCATTTT. Its protein product is CASSFGGNQPQHF. This chain uses TRBV27 with TRBJ1-5; D remains unclear. V lost 3 bases, J lost 4 bases, and 7 bases lay in between. The germline V gene encodes CDR1 MNHEY and CDR2 SMNVEV (reference sequence). The CDR3 extends over 13 amino acids.

This rearrangement joins TRBV29-1 to TRBJ1-5; D remains unclear. Germline CDR1 is SQVTM and CDR2 is ANQGSEA. V lost 5 bases and J lost 7, with 12 bases in between. The CDR3 consists of 12 residues. CDR3 region: CSVSGYGQPQHF. The CDR3 coding sequence is TGCAGCGTTTCAGGCTACGGGCAGCCCCAGCATTTT. Full variable domain (missing parts from reference TRBV29-1 and TRBJ1-5): SAVISQKPSRDICQRGTSLTIQCQVDSQVTMMFWYRQQPGQSLTLIATANQGSEATYESGFVIDKFPISRPNLTFSTLTVSNMSPEDSSIYLCSVSGYGQPQHFGDGTRLSIL.

J is TRBJ2-3 and V is TRBV7-3; D gene unclear. Germline CDR1 reads SGHTA; CDR2 reads FQGTGA. The CDR3 is 12 residues long. V lost 1 base and J 9 bases, leaving 8 bases between the germline ends. CDR3 coding DNA: TGTGCCAGCAGCTTAAACAGTGGCACGCAGTATTTT. Protein product: CASSLNSGTQYF.

The CDR3 is CASSMSWQTNTEAFF. The CDR3 DNA reads TGTGCCAGTAGTATGTCGTGGCAGACGAACACTGAAGCTTTCTTT. V usage is TRBV19 and J usage is TRBJ1-1; D remains ambiguous. In germline, CDR1 is LNHDA, CDR2 SQIVND (reference sequence). This CDR3 has 15 amino acids. The V gene lost 3 bases and the J gene lost 1 base, with 12 bases spanning the gap.

The CDR3 here is CASKGQGAGEQYF. CDR3 coding DNA: TGTGCCAGCAAGGGACAGGGGGCGGGTGAGCAGTACTTC. This chain connects TRBV2 to TRBJ2-7, with 12 bases lining up with TRBD1. This CDR3 has 13 amino acids. The ends lost 7 bases at V and 7 bases at J; junction bases unmatched: 5. Germline V CDR1 and CDR2: SNHLY, FYNNEI.

This clone was seen just once. The V gene is TRBV11-2, the J gene TRBJ2-5; D is unclear. This CDR3 has 13 residues. The V end was cut by 0 bases, the J end by 5 bases, with 7 bases between. Germline V gene sequence: CDR1 SGHAT, CDR2 FQNNGV. As DNA, the CDR3 is TGTGCCAGCAGCTTAGATTGGGCGGAGACCCAGTACTTC. As protein: CASSLDWAETQYF.

CDR3 DNA: TGCGCCAGCAGTGAGAACAGGGTTGGCGAGCAGTACTTC. Its translation: CASSENRVGEQYF. V and J are TRBV10-1 and TRBJ2-7, with a tentative D call TRBD1 (6 bases). V lost 2 bases and J lost 6, with 11 bases in between. Germline-derived CDR1 and CDR2 are WNHNN and SYGVQD (reference sequence). The CDR3 consists of 13 residues.

With regard to this clone: Other DNA sequences of this sample code for an identical CDR3. The chain links TRBV25-1 to TRBJ1-2, with TRBD1 matching over 12 bases. CDR1 and CDR2 from the germline V gene are MGHDK and SYGVNS. V was pared by 6 bases and J by 8 bases, with 7 bases of the junction left unmatched. The length of the CDR3 is 14 residues. The CDR3, as DNA: TGTGCCAGCAGGGGGACAGGGGGCGCAGGCGGCTACACCTTC. This translates into CASRGTGGAGGYTF.

The V and J genes are TRBV29-1 and TRBJ1-5, with TRBD1 as a possible D gene (6 bases). The V end was cut by 4 bases, the J end by 3 bases, with 7 bases between. Germline assignment: CDR1 SQVTM and CDR2 ANQGSEA. This CDR3 comprises 12 residues. CDR3 DNA sequence: TGCAGCGTTGCAGGGGACAATCAGCCCCAGCATTTT. Protein product: CSVAGDNQPQHF.

The V and J genes are TRBV4-2 and TRBJ1-1, with D possibly TRBD1 on 6 matching bases. Germline V gives CDR1 LGHNA, CDR2 YNFKEQ. This CDR3 is built from 15 residues. Trimming shortened V by 2 bases and J by 1 base, and 11 bases separated the two germline ends. The CDR3 loop is CASSQWGAQNTEAFF. The CDR3 DNA reads as TGTGCCAGCAGCCAATGGGGGGCTCAGAACACTGAAGCTTTCTTT.

This clone was picked up a small number of times. The chain joins TRBV6-5 to TRBJ2-5; 7 bases are shared with TRBD1. Germline CDR1 and CDR2: MNHEY and SVGAGI. The CDR3 is 14 amino acids. V shed 2 bases and J 3 bases; nucleotides not matched to a gene: 3. The CDR3 bases are TGTGCCAGCAGTTACCAGACAGGGAAAGAGACCCAGTACTTC. It specifies CASSYQTGKETQYF.

This chain uses TRBV18 with TRBJ2-2; 7 bases map to TRBD1. This CDR3 is 18 amino acids long. Trimming took 6 bases from V and 0 from J; bases not matched to a gene: 13. From germline, CDR1 is KGHSH and CDR2 LQKENI. Here the CDR3 reads CASSRPRDSTPNTGELFF. CDR3 DNA: TGTGCCAGCTCGCGTCCGAGGGACAGCACGCCGAACACCGGGGAGCTGTTTTTT.

J is TRBJ1-4 and V is TRBV5-6, with TRBD1 matching over 7 bases. V trimming: 5 bases; J trimming: 4 bases; junction bases outside the gene matches: 5. Germline values: CDR1 SGHDT, CDR2 YYEEEE. This CDR3 is built from 14 residues. CDR3 sequence reads: CASRMTGSNEKLFF. The CDR3 nucleotides are TGTGCCAGCAGGATGACAGGGAGTAATGAAAAACTGTTTTTT.

This rearrangement joins TRBV6-5 to TRBJ2-1; 10 bases map to TRBD2. The CDR3 totals 15 residues. J was trimmed by 0 bases and V by 5 bases; bases with no gene match: 1. Germline CDR1 is MNHEY and CDR2 is SVGAGI. The CDR3 loop is CASSTSGASYNEQFF. The CDR3 DNA is TGTGCCAGCAGTACTAGCGGGGCCTCCTACAATGAGCAGTTCTTC.

This chain links TRBV7-8 with TRBJ1-3, with D unclear. Deletions cut 7 bases from V and 2 bases from J, with 15 bases between. Germline loops: CDR1 SGHVS, CDR2 FQNEAQ. The CDR3 runs 15 residues. Here the CDR3 reads CASTTGRVPGNTIYF. The CDR3 DNA follows: TGTGCCAGCACAACCGGGAGGGTCCCTGGAAACACCATATATTTT.

This clone was seen a handful of times. This rearrangement joins TRBV11-2 to TRBJ1-1; no clear D. The V and J ends lost 1 base and 5 bases respectively, with 8 bases between them. The germline V gene has CDR1 SGHAT and CDR2 FQNNGV. The CDR3 is made up of 13 amino acids. CDR3 region: CASSLVGVTEAFF. The DNA of the CDR3 is TGTGCCAGCAGCTTAGTGGGCGTAACTGAAGCTTTCTTT.

The chain uses TRBV28 and TRBJ1-5, with D maybe TRBD1 (5 bases). The CDR3 has 14 residues. CDR1 is MDHEN and CDR2 is SYDVKM in the germline V gene. Trimming stripped 5 bases from V and 5 bases from J, with 13 bases between. Here the CDR3 DNA reads TGTGCCAGCAGTGTCCGGGACCGCTATCAGCCCCAGCATTTT. It translates to CASSVRDRYQPQHF.

The rearrangement uses TRBV7-8 and TRBJ2-3; D is tentatively TRBD1 or TRBD2 (7 bases each). CDR3 length: 15 amino acids. The V end was cut by 5 bases, the J end by 3 bases, with 15 bases between. The germline CDR1 and CDR2 sequences are SGHVS and FQNEAQ. CDR3 nucleotide sequence: TGTGCCAGCAGCGGGACAGCGGGAACTACAGATACGCAGTATTTT. Amino acid sequence: CASSGTAGTTDTQYF.

This sequence joins TRBV7-6 and TRBJ2-7; a possible D gene is TRBD2 (6 bases). Germline V gene data show CDR1 as SGHVS and CDR2 as FNYEAQ. The CDR3 length is 15 residues. Trimming pared 1 base from V and 5 bases from J, leaving 15 bases between. The CDR3 nucleotides read TGTGCCAGCAGCTTAGGTGTCAGGGAGGTGCACGAGCAGTACTTC. Its protein is CASSLGVREVHEQYF.

V gene TRBV6-6 combines with J gene TRBJ1-5, with no clear D. Per germline, CDR1 MNHNY and CDR2 SVGAGI (reference sequence). V dropped 7 bases and J dropped 0 bases, with 10 bases sitting between them. There are 14 residues in the CDR3. This CDR3 is CASTGSYSNQPQHF. CDR3 nucleotide sequence: TGTGCCAGCACTGGATCTTATAGCAATCAGCCCCAGCATTTT.

This chain uses TRBV25-1 with TRBJ2-3; 9 bases are shared with TRBD2. Germline V gene lookup returns CDR1 MGHDK and CDR2 SYGVNS. The CDR3 covers 16 residues. The V and J ends lost 3 bases and 4 bases, in that order; junction bases with no gene match: 8. CDR3: CASSEPELAGADTQYF. The CDR3 DNA is TGTGCCAGCAGTGAGCCCGAACTAGCGGGCGCAGATACGCAGTATTTT.

This clone was seen once. This chain connects TRBV5-4 to TRBJ1-2; 9 bases fit TRBD1. Germline lookup yields CDR1 SGHNT and CDR2 YYREEE (reference sequence). The CDR3 loop spans 14 amino acids. V trimming: 4 bases; J trimming: 8 bases; junction bases outside the gene matches: 9. This CDR3 reads CASSQTGGVRGYTF. DNA for the CDR3: TGTGCCAGCAGCCAGACAGGGGGAGTAAGGGGCTACACCTTC.